By its share, the clone carrying this TCR beta chain is medium-sized. Germline values: CDR1 SGHDN, CDR2 FVKESK. The length of the CDR3 is 15 residues. Trimming removed 0 bases at V and 6 bases at J, with 11 bases between. Per the original data handling: Amplification of reference gene primers was used by the study to estimate nucleated cell counts. Clones were sequenced by immunoSEQ multiplex PCR, and TCRdb holds only the in-frame ones, with some missing. V, J and clone size reflect that table, while D and trimming were determined from the DNA. Of 65,000 or so clones detected, 75% to 90% appear once; the ten largest clones hold about a tenth. The sample originates from a study of blood T cell repertoires in COVID-19. Background on the study: PBMCs, B-cell-depleted T cells, or T cells were the source of the cDNA or gDNA that made up the material.

Sequenced material: peripheral blood. The chain recombines TRBV14 with TRBJ2-2, with a tentative D call TRBD2 (5 bases). The sequence derives from a man aged 25 to 40 with COVID-19, enrolled during active disease. The CDR3 loop reads CASSQDSGVPGELFF. CDR3 nucleotides: TGTGCCAGCAGCCAAGATTCCGGGGTTCCCGGGGAGCTGTTTTTT.